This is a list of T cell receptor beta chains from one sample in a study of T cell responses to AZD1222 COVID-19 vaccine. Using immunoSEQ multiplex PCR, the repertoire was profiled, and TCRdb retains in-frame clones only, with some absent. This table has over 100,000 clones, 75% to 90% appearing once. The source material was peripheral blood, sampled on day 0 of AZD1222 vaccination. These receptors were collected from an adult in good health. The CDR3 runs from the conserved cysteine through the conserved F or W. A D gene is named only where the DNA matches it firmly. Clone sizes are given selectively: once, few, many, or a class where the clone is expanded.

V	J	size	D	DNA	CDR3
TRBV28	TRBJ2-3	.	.	TGTGCCAGCAGCTCCAGGGGTAGGGGCACAGATACGCAGTATTTT	CASSSRGRGTDTQYF
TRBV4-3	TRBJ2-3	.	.	TGCGCCAGCAGCCAAGAATTGGGAGGCCCAGATACGCAGTATTTT	CASSQELGGPDTQYF
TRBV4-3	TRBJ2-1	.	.	TGCGCCAGCAGCCAACAAGCCGGGACCGCCCTTAGCTCCTACAATGAGCAGTTCTTC	CASSQQAGTALSSYNEQFF
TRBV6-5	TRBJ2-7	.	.	TGTGCCAGCAGTTATACTGGGCCGCAAGCAGCCTACGAGCAGTACTTC	CASSYTGPQAAYEQYF
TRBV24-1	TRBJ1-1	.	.	TGTGCCACCAGATCAGAACTTAACACTGAAGCTTTCTTT	CATRSELNTEAFF
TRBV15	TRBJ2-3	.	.	TGTGCCACCAGCAGAGGGCATATAAATTGGGATCCGCAGTATTTT	CATSRGHINWDPQYF
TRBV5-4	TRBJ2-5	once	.	TGTGCCAGCAGCTTGGGGTATGGGGACGGGGAAGAGACCCAGTACTTC	CASSLGYGDGEETQYF
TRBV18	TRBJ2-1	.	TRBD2	TGTGCCAGCTCACCGTCTGCGACTAGCGGGAGCTACAATGAGCAGTTCTTC	CASSPSATSGSYNEQFF
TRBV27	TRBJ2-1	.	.	TGTGCCAGCAGTTTAGGACAACCTACCTACAATGAGCAGTTCTTC	CASSLGQPTYNEQFF
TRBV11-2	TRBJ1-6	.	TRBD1	TGTGCCAGCAGCTTAGACAGGGGGTATAATTCACCCCTCCACTTT	CASSLDRGYNSPLHF
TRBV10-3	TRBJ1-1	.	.	TGTGCCATCAGCGCTAACACTAACAGCATTCAGGGGACTGAAGCTTTCTTT	CAISANTNSIQGTEAFF
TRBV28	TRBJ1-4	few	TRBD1	TGTGCCAGCGTGGACAGGGCTAATGAAAAACTGTTTTTT	CASVDRANEKLFF
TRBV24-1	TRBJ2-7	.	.	TGTGCCACCAGTGACCACACAGCGGGTGCCCTCTACGAGCAGTACTTC	CATSDHTAGALYEQYF
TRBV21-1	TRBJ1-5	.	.	TGTGCCAGCAGCAAAGGGTGGGCCTCAAGCAATCAGCCCCAGCATTTT	CASSKGWASSNQPQHF
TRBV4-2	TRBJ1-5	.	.	TGTGCCAGCAGCCTCGGGTCCGGGGCTCCGAATCAGCCCCAGCATTTT	CASSLGSGAPNQPQHF
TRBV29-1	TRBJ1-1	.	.	TGCAGCGGGTCGGGGACGGAGGACACTGAAGCTTTCTTT	CSGSGTEDTEAFF
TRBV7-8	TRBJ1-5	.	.	TGTGCCAGCAGCTTACACCCGAGAGGGGCATATCAGCCCCAGCATTTT	CASSLHPRGAYQPQHF
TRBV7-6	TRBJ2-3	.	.	TGTGCCAGCAGCCGGGGGGACAGTCGGTACGATACGCAGTATTTT	CASSRGDSRYDTQYF
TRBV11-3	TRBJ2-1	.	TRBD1	TGTGCCAGCAGCTTAGGATGGACAGGGCTCGACAATGAGCAGTTCTTC	CASSLGWTGLDNEQFF
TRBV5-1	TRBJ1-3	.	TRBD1	TGCGCCAGCAGCCAGGCCACAGGGGCACTCATAAACACCATATATTTT	CASSQATGALINTIYF
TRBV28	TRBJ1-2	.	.	TGTGCCAGCACAGCGGGGATTGGAGCGGATGGCTACACCTTC	CASTAGIGADGYTF
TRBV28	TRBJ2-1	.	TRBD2	TGTGCCAGCAGTTCGGGACTAGCGGAATTCAAGAAAGGGGGTGAGCAGTTCTTC	CASSSGLAEFKKGGEQFF
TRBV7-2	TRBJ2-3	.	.	TGTGCCAGCAGCTTAGAGGGGACCCTAAGCACAGATACGCAGTATTTT	CASSLEGTLSTDTQYF
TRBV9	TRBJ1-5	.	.	TGTGCCAGCAGCGCATTTAGCAATCAGCCCCAGCATTTT	CASSAFSNQPQHF
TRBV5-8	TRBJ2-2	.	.	TGTGCCAGCAGCTTGGACCTCAACACCGGGGAGCTGTTTTTT	CASSLDLNTGELFF
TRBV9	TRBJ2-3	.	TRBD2	TGTGCCTCGCTAGCGGGAGAGACGGGTACAGATACGCAGTATTTT	CASLAGETGTDTQYF
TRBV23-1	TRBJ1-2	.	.	TGCGCCAGCAGTTGGGGGAAGGACAACACTAACTATGGCTACACCTTC	CASSWGKDNTNYGYTF
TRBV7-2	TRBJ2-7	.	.	TGTGCCAGCAGCTTAAGGTCGAGATCTAGCTCCTACGAGCAGTACTTC	CASSLRSRSSSYEQYF
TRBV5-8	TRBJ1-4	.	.	TGTGCCAGCAGCTTTCGGGGCGAAAAACTGTTTTTT	CASSFRGEKLFF
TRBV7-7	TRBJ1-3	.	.	TGTGCCAGCAGCTCGGGGCCATCGGGAAACACCATATATTTT	CASSSGPSGNTIYF
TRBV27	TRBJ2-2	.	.	TGTGCCAGCAGTTTTTTCGGGACCGGGGAGCTGTTTTTT	CASSFFGTGELFF